This entry describes one T cell receptor beta chain. The antigen is undetermined. This CDR3 is built from 16 residues. V was shortened by 5 bases and J by 2 bases, with 18 bases between the two germline ends. The germline gives CDR1 DFQATT, CDR2 SNEGSKA (reference sequence). The authors ran a second PCR of about 7 to 12 cycles using a sample-barcoded 5' primer and a J-beta primer mix. MiXCR, applied by TCRdb to the 5' RACE reads, yields one record per CDR3 protein. The table records more than 900,000 distinct CDR3 sequences, 20% to 25% of them present only once. The data were obtained in a study of blood T cells in healthy people across ages. Study-wide results and limits: Estimates of total diversity, which came from one million sequenced T cells, were considered to be underestimates.

The sample was also linked to a second study, of T cells of mothers and their children.

This sequence joins TRBV20-1 and TRBJ2-2; tentative D call: TRBD2 (5 bases). The sequencing input was blood. The sequence derives from a girl aged 2 to 10 in good health. CDR3: CSAPPGRVDNTGELFF. The CDR3 DNA reads TGCAGTGCTCCCCCCGGGCGGGTAGACAACACCGGGGAGCTGTTTTTT.